This T cell receptor (beta chain) appears in the sequencing data of a study of T cells in Graves' hyperthyroidism and ophthalmopathy. With 6 bases removed from V and 0 bases from J, the gap between germline ends came to 15 bases. The CDR3 runs to 15 residues. CDR1 is MDHEN and CDR2 is SYDVKM in the germline V gene. Amplified TCR beta CDR3 regions came from RNA transcripts. Carried out on the TCR CDR3, a first-round RT-PCR used the HTBI primer set. TCRdb re-analysed the multiplex PCR reads in MiXCR, keeping a single row per CDR3 protein. This sample has 550,000 to 700,000 distinct CDR3 sequences, with 14% to 15% found just once. There are many counts of this clonotype.

The V gene is TRBV28, the J gene TRBJ2-7, with a weak D call TRBD1 (6 bases). The TCR was taken from a woman in her thirties or forties with Graves' ophthalmopathy. Material: blood. CDR3: CASRSFRGSSYEQYF. The DNA of the CDR3 is TGTGCCAGCAGATCTTTCAGGGGAAGCTCCTACGAGCAGTACTTC.